This TCR beta chain comes out of a study of post-analysis software for immune sequencing data. Regarding the study as a whole: Analysis by F measure revealed that same-batch samples clustered strongly together. Significantly lower normalized Chao1 diversity was seen in multiple sclerosis patients than in controls. With TRBV5-6, TRBV5-1 and TRBV20-1 included, about five TRBV segments were more frequent in patients than in controls.

Included in the TCR beta cDNA libraries were unique molecular identifiers. T cells numbering roughly 0.9 to 10 million yielded cDNA molecules that totaled roughly 500,000. From the PCR reads, TCRdb called clonotypes with MiXCR, one entry per CDR3 protein. The table has 700,000 to 800,000 distinct CDR3 sequences, 25% to 30% seen once. The CDR3 extends over 15 amino acids. V was cut by 6 bases and J by 1 base, with 16 bases left in between. Germline lookup yields CDR1 DFQATT and CDR2 SNEGSKA (reference sequence). Regarding this clonotype: Its target is not known.

Sequencing input: blood. The chain combines TRBV20-1 with TRBJ2-4; weak D call: TRBD1 (6 bases). The sequence came from a girl aged 5-17 years with multiple sclerosis. CDR3 residues: CSATQGFGAKNIQYF. CDR3 sequence (DNA): TGCAGTGCAACACAGGGATTTGGGGCCAAAAACATTCAGTACTTC.